Listed below are T cell receptor beta chains from one sample, sequenced in a study of blood T cells in healthy people across ages. One entry per CDR3 protein, called by TCRdb with MiXCR from the 5' RACE reads. The sample includes about 800,000 distinct CDR3 sequences, just under 25% of them seen just once. The same sample was also used in a study of T cells of mothers and their children.

Sequencing used blood. The receptor source for this set is a boy younger than 18 in good health. Both conserved end residues are trimmed from each CDR3. Each record gives: J gene, V gene, clone size, CDR3 protein. Only some rows state a clone size, as once, few, many or a class for expanded clones.

TRBJ1-1 | TRBV9 | NA | ASSPNPGTYNTEAF
TRBJ1-1 | TRBV25-1 | few | ASSLGQVATEAF
TRBJ2-5 | TRBV7-3 | few | ASSESSGGETQY
TRBJ1-4 | TRBV7-2 | NA | ASSLEGARNEKLF
TRBJ1-1 | TRBV9 | NA | ASSTPPTEAF
TRBJ2-7 | TRBV7-9 | NA | ASSLAGMPGSVGQY
TRBJ2-6 | TRBV20-1 | NA | SARGTAESGANVLT
TRBJ2-1 | TRBV11-3 | few | ASSLGRLTYNEQF
TRBJ2-1 | TRBV20-1 | NA | SAGDEQF
TRBJ1-2 | TRBV28 | NA | ASSSRLGYT
TRBJ1-4 | TRBV2 | NA | ASKLGQGNEKLF
NA | TRBV15 | few | ATSRERTPAYEQY
TRBJ2-1 | TRBV4-3 | NA | ASSQDLGRSLSSYNEQF
NA | TRBV6-1 | NA | ASSEVQSYEQY
TRBJ1-1 | TRBV7-9 | NA | ASSSSARVLDTEAF
TRBJ2-5 | TRBV7-2 | few | ASSTQRARLLNQETQY
TRBJ2-7 | TRBV6-5 | few | ASSYSNGAGYEQY
TRBJ1-4 | TRBV28 | few | ASSPPTGGNEKLF
TRBJ2-2 | TRBV21-1 | NA | ASSKAGQRENTGELF
TRBJ2-3 | TRBV5-1 | few | ASSLPRLAGEDTQY
TRBJ1-2 | TRBV28 | few | AGSSPQTGNYGYT
TRBJ1-2 | TRBV18 | NA | ASSPIRGAGYT
TRBJ2-4 | TRBV5-1 | NA | ASSLYVLTGRNIQY
TRBJ2-6 | TRBV6-4 | NA | ASSVSPVLTGANVLT
NA | TRBV11-2 | NA | ASSLILQSYEQY
TRBJ2-3 | TRBV9 | NA | ASSGLFLEPRHTDTQY
TRBJ2-1 | TRBV12-3/TRBV12-4 | NA | ASSPQKWNEQF
TRBJ2-3 | TRBV6-2/TRBV6-3 | few | ASSYPKLAGDGTDTQY
TRBJ2-7 | TRBV20-1 | NA | SAPLGYEQY
TRBJ1-1 | TRBV9 | NA | ASSVDSGTEAF
TRBJ2-7 | TRBV13 | NA | ASSLYSGSGAYEQY
TRBJ2-1 | TRBV7-2 | NA | ASSLPTYNEQF
TRBJ1-5 | TRBV7-8 | few | ASSPSLGPPSNQPQH
TRBJ2-7 | TRBV29-1 | few | SVVSGTSSYEQY
TRBJ1-2 | TRBV7-6 | once | ASSLTTDLTNYGYT
TRBJ2-1 | TRBV5-1 | few | ASSSGGGCNEQF
TRBJ1-1 | TRBV12-3/TRBV12-4 | NA | ASSRPGGLTEAF
TRBJ2-3 | TRBV9 | NA | ASSVDGLNTQY
TRBJ2-7 | TRBV9 | NA | ARQAFGTGLYYEQY
TRBJ2-2 | TRBV4-3 | few | ASSHLAGEATGELF
NA | TRBV5-5 | NA | ASSLPGTADSYEQY